These 3 T cell receptor beta chains share one sample of origin, sequenced in a study of blood T cell repertoires in COVID-19. The method was immunoSEQ multiplex PCR; TCRdb's version includes in-frame clones alone and lacks a portion of them. The table shows about 230,000 clones, with 70% to 90% occurring only once. The sample taken for sequencing was peripheral blood. The receptor set was obtained from a woman between 18 and 29 years old who had recovered from COVID-19.

The chain joins TRBV11-3 to TRBJ2-1; TRBD2 matches at 16 bases. The V segment lost 1 base and the J segment 3 bases; nucleotides outside the gene matches: 6. CDR1 and CDR2 from the germline V gene are SGHNT and YENEEA. The CDR3 loop spans 19 amino acids. The CDR3 loop is CASSLAGTSGRAFYNEQFF. As DNA, the CDR3 is TGTGCCAGCAGCTTAGCTGGGACTAGCGGGAGGGCCTTCTACAATGAGCAGTTCTTC.

The V and J genes are TRBV6-4 and TRBJ2-3; D might be TRBD1 (5 bases). Deletions cut 4 bases from V and 6 bases from J, with 11 bases between. Germline V gene lookup returns CDR1 MRHNA and CDR2 SNTAGT. This CDR3 contains 13 residues. This CDR3 is CASSAQGRDTQYF. CDR3 DNA sequence: TGTGCCAGCAGTGCCCAGGGTCGCGATACGCAGTATTTT.

This chain uses TRBV19 with TRBJ2-5; 13 nucleotides match TRBD2. Germline-derived CDR1 and CDR2 are LNHDA and SQIVND (reference sequence). The CDR3 spans 16 residues. The ends lost 5 bases at V and 4 bases at J; junction bases unmatched: 7. CDR3: CASSATRTSGRETQYF. For the CDR3, the DNA is TGTGCCAGTAGTGCCACCCGGACTAGCGGGAGAGAGACCCAGTACTTC. Full variable domain (outside the CDR3, taken from reference TRBV19 and TRBJ2-5): DGGITQSPKYLFRKEGQNVTLSCEQNLNHDAMYWYRQDPGQGLRLIYYSQIVNDFQKGDIAEGYSVSREKKESFPLTVTSAQKNPTAFYLCASSATRTSGRETQYFGPGTRLLVL.